This TCR beta chain is from a study of Graves' ophthalmopathy and Graves' hyperthyroidism. Notes on the study in general: Most thyroid-expanded clonotypes exceeding 0.001 frequency were also found in blood. Stable hyperthyroidism and ophthalmopathy were told apart by a 13-signature model, which achieved around 88% sensitivity and nearly 84% specificity.

TCR beta CDR3 amplification used RNA transcripts. RT-PCR with HTBI primers came first, then second-round multiplex PCR. TCRdb processed the multiplex PCR reads anew with MiXCR; each CDR3 protein has one entry. The sample holds some 240,000 distinct CDR3 sequences, about 47% seen once. Germline assignment: CDR1 SEHNR and CDR2 FQNEAQ (reference sequence). CDR3 size: 13 residues. Trimming pared 4 bases from V and 4 bases from J, leaving 11 bases between. A diagnosis was made from clinical symptoms together with serum thyroxine, TRAb, thyroid ultrasound and orbital computed tomography. Turning to this clonotype: As yet, its antigen is unknown.

This chain connects TRBV7-9 to TRBJ2-7; D unclear. Material: peripheral blood. The sequence was collected from an adult man with Graves' ophthalmopathy. The CDR3 nucleotides read TGTGCCAGCAGCTCCGAGAACGTTTACGAGCAGTACTTC. Protein product: CASSSENVYEQYF.